This T cell receptor (beta chain) was observed in a study of Ad26.COV2.S vaccination and SARS-CoV-2 variants. Assay: immunoSEQ multiplex PCR; the TCRdb copy retains only in-frame clones and omits some. Of 300,000 to 350,000 clones in the sample, 90% were seen once. Study-level findings and limits: The breadth of spike-specific CD8+ and CD4+ T cell responses after vaccination was reportedly substantial.

A note on this clone: As yet, its antigen is unknown.

Treatment defined: some 19 received Ad26.COV2.S at low or high dose, single or two shots; roughly five received placebo; per-sample allocation not given. Sampling was done on day 63 after the first vaccine or placebo injection. An Ad26 vector carrying the Wuhan-strain SARS-CoV-2 spike served as the vaccine. Germline values: CDR1 SGHAT, CDR2 FQNNGV. Trimming took 5 bases from V and 5 from J; bases not matched to a gene: 11. This CDR3 is 16 amino acids long. The rearrangement uses TRBV11-2 and TRBJ1-4; 7 bases agree with TRBD1. This clonotype was obtained from a person aged 18-65 years who received the Ad26.COV2.S COVID-19 vaccine or a placebo. Sequencing was performed on peripheral blood, taken in a trial of Ad26.COV2.S vaccine versus placebo. As DNA, the CDR3 is TGTGCCAGCAGCGCCCCCGGGACAGAGAAAAATGAAAAACTGTTTTTT. Its protein is CASSAPGTEKNEKLFF.